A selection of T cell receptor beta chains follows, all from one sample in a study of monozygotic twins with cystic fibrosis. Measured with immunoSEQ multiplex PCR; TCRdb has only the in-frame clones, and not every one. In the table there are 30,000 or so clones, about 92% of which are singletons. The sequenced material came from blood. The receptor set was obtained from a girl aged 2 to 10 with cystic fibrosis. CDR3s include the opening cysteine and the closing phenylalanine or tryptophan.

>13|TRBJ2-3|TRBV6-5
CASSYFPTDTQYF
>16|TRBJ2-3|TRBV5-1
CASSLDSTSPPDTQYF
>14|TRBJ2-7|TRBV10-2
CASSESPYMREQYF
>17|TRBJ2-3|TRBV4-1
CASSQDWLGGSTDTQYF
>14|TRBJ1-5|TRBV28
CASSFRGKGQPQHF
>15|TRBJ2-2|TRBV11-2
CASSSVGGAAGELFF
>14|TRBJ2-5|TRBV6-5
CASNPLGVQETQYF
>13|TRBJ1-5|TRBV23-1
CASSHRGDQPQHF
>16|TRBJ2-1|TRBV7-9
CASRAPGLHVTVEQFF
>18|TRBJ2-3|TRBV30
CAWRGTFGTSAWEDTQYF
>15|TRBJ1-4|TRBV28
CASSSSDRGNEKLFF
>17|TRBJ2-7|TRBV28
CASSLTPGAGGLNEQYF
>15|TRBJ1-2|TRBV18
CASSPNIPGTGGYTF
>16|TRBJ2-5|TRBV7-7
CASSPSRIGFEETQYF
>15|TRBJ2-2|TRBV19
CATRPLREGPGELFF
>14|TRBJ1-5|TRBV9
CASSPGQGDQPQHF
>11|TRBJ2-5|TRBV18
CASSVQETQYF
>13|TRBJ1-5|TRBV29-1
CSVRGEYNQPQHF
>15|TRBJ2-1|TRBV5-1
CASGPGQGGYNEQFF
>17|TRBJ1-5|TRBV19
CASSIGRRGASNQPQHF
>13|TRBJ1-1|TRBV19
CASSIRQGAEAFF
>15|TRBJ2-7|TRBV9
CASSVGTGRSYEQYF
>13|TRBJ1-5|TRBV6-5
CASSRGSNQPQHF
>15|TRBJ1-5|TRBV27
CASSGRRAPNQPQHF
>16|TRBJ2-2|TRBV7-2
CASSSETGPNTGELFF
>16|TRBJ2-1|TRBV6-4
CASSPVMTYPYNEQFF
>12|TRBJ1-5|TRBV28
CASSSTREPQHF
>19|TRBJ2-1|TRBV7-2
CASNLNSVLAGSYGNEQFF
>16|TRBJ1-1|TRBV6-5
CASSYSGRGPNTEAFF
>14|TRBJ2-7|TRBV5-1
CASSLANGPYEQYF
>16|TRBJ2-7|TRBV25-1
CASSEDGQGPSYEQYF
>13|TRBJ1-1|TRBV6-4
CASRYRGNTEAFF
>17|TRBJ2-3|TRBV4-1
CASSQDRRSPSTDTQYF
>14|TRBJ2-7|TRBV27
CASSTSGGAYEQYF
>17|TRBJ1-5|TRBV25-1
CASSEDRGDTGNQPQHF
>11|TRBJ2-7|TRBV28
CASSHTYEQYF
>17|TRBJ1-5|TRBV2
CASSEAGTGSSNQPQHF
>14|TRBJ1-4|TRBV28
CASSSGQGREKLFF
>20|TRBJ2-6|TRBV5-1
CASTPLVGQGVLYGANVLTF
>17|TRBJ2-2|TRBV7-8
CASSRRGGTTNTGELFF
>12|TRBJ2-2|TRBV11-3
CASSTGAGELFF
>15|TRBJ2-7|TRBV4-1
CASSQDETGSYEQYF
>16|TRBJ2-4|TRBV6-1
CASSEQGVGAKNIQYF
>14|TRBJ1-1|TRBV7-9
CASSPSQGGTEAFF
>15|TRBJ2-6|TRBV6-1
CASREEPSGANVLTF
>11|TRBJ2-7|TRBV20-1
CSARVDYEQYF
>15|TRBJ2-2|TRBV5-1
CASSSTSGGAGELFF
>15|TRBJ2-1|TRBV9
CASSPGGGALNEQFF
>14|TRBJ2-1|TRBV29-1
CSVETGSSYNEQFF
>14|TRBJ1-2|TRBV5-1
CASSFGDRGLGYTF
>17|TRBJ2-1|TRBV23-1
CASSQPLGGEDYNEQFF
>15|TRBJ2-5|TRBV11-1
CASSFWDRGFQTQYF
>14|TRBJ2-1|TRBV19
CASSIPLAYNEQFF
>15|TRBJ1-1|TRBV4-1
CASSQEGRGLTEAFF
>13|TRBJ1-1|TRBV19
CASSWQAYTEAFF